This record looks at one T cell receptor beta chain sequence and its context. This specimen belongs to a study of monozygotic twins with inflammatory bowel disease. This CDR3 has 19 amino acids. Germline V gene sequence: CDR1 SEHNR, CDR2 FQNEAQ (reference sequence). TCRdb re-called the 5' RACE reads and gives one entry per CDR3 protein, without DNA. This table holds 40,000 to 45,000 distinct CDR3 sequences. The chain carries TRBV7-9 and TRBJ1-5; TCRdb's D gene call, TRBD1, goes unchecked for lack of DNA. The TCR comes from a human donor with ulcerative colitis or Crohn's disease, or a healthy co-twin of an affected twin (not recorded which). The sequenced sample consisted of blood. This CDR3 is CASSISGTGAPGSNQPQHF.